These 19 T cell receptor beta chains originate from one sample sequenced in a study of blood T cells in healthy people across ages. A second roughly 6 to 11 cycle PCR used barcoded and J-beta primers. Each CDR3 protein is one row after TCRdb ran MiXCR on the 5' RACE reads. The sample has hundreds of thousands of distinct CDR3 sequences, 25% to 35% seen once; the top ten hold 17%. The material sequenced was blood. These receptors came from a woman older than 75 in good health.

The V gene is TRBV4-3, the J gene TRBJ2-2; weak D call: TRBD2 (7 bases). Germline V lookup: CDR1 LGHNA, CDR2 YSLEER. The CDR3 is made up of 15 amino acids. The V end lost 5 bases, the J end lost 6 bases, and 16 bases lay between the germline ends. The CDR3 nucleotides read TGCGCCAGCAGCTGGGGAGGGGGTAACGCCGGGGAGCTGTTTTTT. Amino acid sequence: CASSWGGGNAGELFF.

A note on this clonotype: With a much larger clone just one base away, this may be a read error. The V gene is TRBV5-1, the J gene TRBJ2-5; 10 nucleotides match TRBD2. The CDR3 length is 16 residues. Germline values: CDR1 SGHRS, CDR2 YFSETQ. The chain's CDR3 is CASSPTPAGGREAQYF. The CDR3 coding sequence is TGCGCCAGCAGCCCCACCCCAGCGGGGGGGCGAGAGGCCCAGTACTTC.

The chain carries TRBV7-2 and TRBJ1-2; D perhaps matches TRBD1 (5 bases). This CDR3 has 14 residues. V was trimmed by 3 bases and J by 6 bases, leaving 14 bases between them. Per germline, CDR1 SGHTA and CDR2 FQGNSA. The CDR3 DNA reads TGTGCCAGCAGCTTTGGGGCAGGCCCTAATGGCTACACCTTC. It encodes CASSFGAGPNGYTF.

This clonotype came up a few times. The chain has TRBV6-5 and TRBJ1-4; 8 positions match TRBD1. The CDR3 contains 14 residues. The trim removed 7 bases at V and 4 bases at J, leaving 5 bases unmatched. CDR1 is MNHEY and CDR2 is SVGAGI in the germline V gene. For the CDR3, the DNA is TGTGCCAGCAAACAGGGGGGGGGTAATGAAAAACTGTTTTTT. Translating it yields CASKQGGGNEKLFF.

The chain is built from TRBV30 and TRBJ2-3; D not resolved. This CDR3 has 14 amino acids. CDR1 and CDR2 from the germline V gene are GTSNPN and SVGIG (reference sequence). V was cut by 4 bases and J by 6 bases, with 17 bases left in between. The CDR3 DNA is TGTGCCTGGACCTCACCCCTCACATGGGATACGCAGTATTTT. As protein: CAWTSPLTWDTQYF.

This clonotype was seen repeatedly, ten times or more. This sequence joins TRBV10-3 and TRBJ1-2, with D possibly TRBD1 on 5 matching bases. Germline V gene data show CDR1 as ENHRY and CDR2 as SYGVKD. V was shortened by 7 bases and J by 6 bases, with 24 bases between the two germline ends. There are 16 residues in the CDR3. CDR3 protein: CAIKKDLINLGDGYTF. CDR3 sequence (DNA): TGTGCCATCAAGAAAGACCTAATCAACTTAGGGGATGGCTACACCTTC.

This clonotype was picked up a small number of times. Sequence at one end of the junction differs from germline and may be a read error. The chain uses TRBV12-3 or TRBV12-4 and TRBJ2-2, with TRBD2 as a possible D gene (5 bases). This CDR3 contains 12 residues. CDR3 bases: TGTGCCAGCAGCCGGGGAATCGGGGAGCGGTTTTTT. This gives the protein CASSRGIGERFF.

This clonotype was recorded at least ten times. The chain couples TRBV29-1 to TRBJ2-7; 8 bases align to TRBD2. J was trimmed by 6 bases and V by 7 bases; bases with no gene match: 11. Per germline, CDR1 SQVTM and CDR2 ANQGSEA. This CDR3 comprises 13 residues. The CDR3 loop reads CSASGGQRIEQYF. The CDR3 DNA sequence: TGCAGCGCCAGCGGGGGACAAAGGATCGAGCAGTACTTC.

Notes on this clonotype: A much larger clone differs by one base, so this may be a read error. As the CDR3 is not closed by the conserved phenylalanine or tryptophan, this likely results from a read error. The chain combines TRBV2 with TRBJ1-2; TRBD1 matches 7 bases. This CDR3 comprises 12 residues. V dropped 6 bases and J dropped 4; count of bases not matched to a gene: 2. CDR1 and CDR2 (germline): SNHLY, FYNNEI. In DNA form, the CDR3 reads TGTGCCAGCAGGGGGACAGTCTATGGCTACACCTGC. It encodes CASRGTVYGYTC.

The chain is built from TRBV12-3 or TRBV12-4 and TRBJ2-1; TRBD2 agrees at 9 bases. V lost 5 bases, J lost 1 base, and 18 bases stayed unmatched. There are 20 residues in the CDR3. The CDR3 DNA reads as TGTGCCAGCAGTGCCTCCACAGGGTTCCCTAGCGGGACATCCTACAATGAGCAGTTCTTC. It yields the protein CASSASTGFPSGTSYNEQFF.

This clonotype came up a few times. The rearrangement uses TRBV7-9 and TRBJ1-4, with 8 bases fitting TRBD1. Germline assignment: CDR1 SEHNR and CDR2 FQNEAQ (reference sequence). The ends lost 5 bases at V and 7 bases at J; junction bases unmatched: 9. The CDR3 loop spans 15 amino acids. CDR3 loop: CASSLRQGRSEKLFF. The CDR3 region has the DNA TGTGCCAGCAGCCTCCGACAGGGGCGCAGTGAAAAACTGTTTTTT.

This clonotype was counted only a few times. This chain uses TRBV5-1 with TRBJ1-2; D possibly corresponds to TRBD1 (6 bases). The V and J ends lost 0 bases and 6 bases respectively, with 15 bases between them. The CDR3 sequence is 15 residues long. The germline V gene encodes CDR1 SGHRS and CDR2 YFSETQ. The CDR3 sequence is CASSLGGGAFDGYTF. The CDR3 coding sequence is TGCGCCAGCAGCTTGGGTGGGGGCGCATTTGATGGCTACACCTTC.

The chain combines TRBV21-1 with TRBJ2-3; the table's D call, TRBD1, has no DNA check behind it. TRBV21-1 is flagged as a pseudogene. This CDR3 is 16 amino acids long. The CDR3 protein is CASSSGGTGSTDTQYF. The CDR3 DNA sequence: TGTGCCAGCAGCTCTGGGGGGACGGGAAGTACGGATACGCAGTATTTT.

This chain links TRBV7-2 with TRBJ2-1, with TRBD2 identical over 8 bases. The length of the CDR3 is 15 residues. V lost 5 bases, J lost 5 bases, and 8 bases stayed unmatched. Germline V gene sequence: CDR1 SGHTA, CDR2 FQGNSA. The CDR3 spells CASSQRTGGDNEQFF. As DNA, the CDR3 is TGTGCCAGCAGCCAGCGAACGGGAGGGGACAATGAGCAGTTCTTC.

The chain couples TRBV6-4 to TRBJ2-1; D may be TRBD1 or TRBD2 (6 bases each). Deletions cut 9 bases from V and 8 bases from J, with 17 bases between. Germline-derived CDR1 and CDR2 are MRHNA and SNTAGT. The CDR3 is 13 residues long. CDR3 in DNA: TGTGCCAGTGCTCGGAGGAGGGGGGATGAGCAGTTCTTC. Amino acid sequence: CASARRRGDEQFF.

The chain joins TRBV2 to TRBJ1-1; possible D gene TRBD1, 6 bases. V lost 5 bases to trimming and J lost 3 bases, with 10 bases between them. The CDR3 has 13 residues. Germline CDR1 reads SNHLY; CDR2 reads FYNNEI. Written as DNA, the CDR3 is TGTGCCAGCAGTTACAGGGTCGACACTGAAGCTTTCTTT. This gives the protein CASSYRVDTEAFF.

The rearrangement uses TRBV2 and TRBJ1-2; D unresolved. The CDR3 runs to 13 residues. The V end was cut by 4 bases, the J end by 5 bases, with 11 bases between. Looked up from germline, CDR1 is SNHLY and CDR2 is FYNNEI. The DNA for the CDR3 is TGTGCCAGCAGTGTGACCCGGGGTTATGGCTACACCTTC. This translates into CASSVTRGYGYTF.

This clonotype was observed many times. The chain recombines TRBV5-1 with TRBJ1-5; D is uncertain. V dropped 0 bases and J dropped 3 bases, with 13 bases sitting between them. This CDR3 is built from 16 residues. CDR1 is SGHRS and CDR2 is YFSETQ in the germline V gene. CDR3 in DNA: TGCGCCAGCAGCTTGGAACCCGGGGATCACAATCAGCCCCAGCATTTT. Translated: CASSLEPGDHNQPQHF. Full variable domain (rest looked up from reference TRBV5-1 and TRBJ1-5): KAGVTQTPRYLIKTRGQQVTLSCSPISGHRSVSWYQQTPGQGLQFLFEYFSETQRNKGNFPGRFSGRQFSNSRSEMNVSTLELGDSALYLCASSLEPGDHNQPQHFGDGTRLSIL.

This clonotype has a handful of counts. The rearrangement links TRBV7-2 to TRBJ1-2, with 10 bases fitting TRBD1. From germline, CDR1 is SGHTA and CDR2 FQGNSA. The CDR3 consists of 16 residues. The V and J ends lost 0 bases and 4 bases, in that order; junction bases with no gene match: 5. CDR3 sequence: CASSLASGTGAYGYTF. The CDR3 coding sequence is TGTGCCAGCAGCTTAGCCTCCGGGACAGGGGCCTATGGCTACACCTTC.